Presented here are 5 T cell receptor beta chains from one specimen sequenced in a study of beta chain features in type 1 diabetes. Expressed TCRB transcripts were sequenced after all isolated RNA was converted to cDNA. Produced via immunoSEQ multiplex PCR; TCRdb's table is partial and in-frame only. The sample has some 150,000 clones; about a tenth are singletons. The sample consisted of central memory CD4+ T cells from blood. The source is a woman aged 40 to 55 in good health.

The chain combines TRBV5-1 with TRBJ2-3; TRBD1 aligns across 12 bases. Germline CDR1 is SGHRS and CDR2 is YFSETQ. Unmatched junction bases numbered 3, after V lost 0 bases and J lost 4 bases. This CDR3 is built from 16 residues. This CDR3 reads CASSLGDRGHADTQYF. CDR3 in DNA: TGCGCCAGCAGCTTGGGGGACAGGGGGCATGCAGATACGCAGTATTTT.

The table lists this clone with a few counts. The chain recombines TRBV4-2 with TRBJ2-7, with D maybe TRBD2 (5 bases). The germline V gene encodes CDR1 LGHNA and CDR2 YNFKEQ. Between the trimmed V and J ends, which lost 1 base and 2 bases, there was a span of 9 bases. The CDR3 length is 14 residues. CDR3 bases: TGTGCCAGCAGCCAAGCGTTGAGGGCCTACGAGCAGTACTTC. Translated, it gives CASSQALRAYEQYF.

This clone has just a few counts. The rearrangement uses TRBV11-2 and TRBJ2-5; 10 bases fit TRBD2. V was clipped by 1 base and J by 7 bases; unmatched bases: 9. There are 16 residues in the CDR3. Germline CDR1 and CDR2: SGHAT and FQNNGV. CDR3 sequence reads: CASSLAASGGAGTQYF. In DNA form, the CDR3 reads TGTGCCAGCAGCTTAGCGGCTAGCGGGGGAGCGGGGACCCAGTACTTC.

In this sample, this clone turned up many times. This chain links TRBV2 with TRBJ1-2, with a weak D call TRBD1 (5 bases). Trimming removed 7 bases at V and 4 bases at J, with 13 bases between. CDR3 length equals 13 residues. The germline CDR1 and CDR2 sequences are SNHLY and FYNNEI. The CDR3 DNA follows: TGTGCCAGCAACCTGCAGGGCACCTATGGCTACACCTTC. Residues: CASNLQGTYGYTF.

This clone showed up just a few times. The genes are TRBV18 and TRBJ2-7; 7 nucleotides line up with TRBD2. CDR1 is KGHSH, CDR2 LQKENI, per germline. The CDR3 sequence is 15 residues long. With V trimmed by 5 bases and J by 2 bases, 9 bases remained unmatched. The CDR3 region is CASSVGLGRTYEQYF. The CDR3 nucleotides read TGTGCCAGCTCAGTCGGACTAGGGAGGACCTACGAGCAGTACTTC.